A single sample is the source of the 27 T cell receptor beta chains below, sequenced in a study of human T cells and chemical hapten exposure. Time point of the sample: healthy volunteer bleed at 2 weeks. Unfractionated whole blood was the source from which total RNA was extracted. MiXCR was run by TCRdb on the RACE reads, yielding one entry per CDR3 protein. The sample has over 100,000 distinct CDR3 sequences, 9% to 10% seen once; the top ten hold roughly 2%. Specimen: whole blood. The receptors here all came from a male donor in good health. Some clones in this sample may be carry-over from other donors' samples.

This clonotype was observed many times. This chain links TRBV6-5 with TRBJ2-7; TRBD2 agrees at 10 bases. The CDR3 length is 15 residues. After removal of 1 base from V and 4 bases from J, the junction contained 4 bases not matched to a gene. Germline V gene sequence: CDR1 MNHEY, CDR2 SVGAGI. The CDR3 loop is CASSYLSGRGYEQYF. Written as DNA, the CDR3 is TGTGCCAGCAGTTACTTGAGCGGGAGGGGGTACGAGCAGTACTTC.

This clonotype was observed a handful of times. V and J are TRBV6-5 and TRBJ1-2; 7 positions agree with TRBD1. Germline V lookup: CDR1 MNHEY, CDR2 SVGAGI. The trim removed 8 bases at V and 7 bases at J, leaving 7 bases unmatched. The CDR3 loop spans 12 amino acids. CDR3 region: CASRRDRSGYTF. The CDR3 coding sequence is TGTGCCAGCCGAAGGGACAGATCTGGCTACACCTTC.

The genes are TRBV5-6 and TRBJ2-7; 8 bases agree with TRBD1. Trimming cost V 2 bases and J 3 bases; bases outside gene matches: 10. The CDR3 loop spans 16 amino acids. Germline CDR1 SGHDT, CDR2 YYEEEE. In nucleotides, the CDR3 is TGTGCCAGCAGCTTCGACCGGGACAGGTTTATCTACGAGCAGTACTTC. This translates into CASSFDRDRFIYEQYF. The full variable domain, with the rest looked up from reference TRBV5-6 and TRBJ2-7, is DAGVTQSPTHLIKTRGQQVTLRCSPKSGHDTVSWYQQALGQGPQFIFQYYEEEERQRGNFPDRFSGHQFPNYSSELNVNALLLGDSALYLCASSFDRDRFIYEQYFGPGTRLTVT.

This clonotype was observed at least ten times. The V and J genes are TRBV10-1 and TRBJ2-1, with D possibly being TRBD1 (6 bases). The CDR3 contains 12 residues. The V end lost 6 bases, the J end lost 5 bases, and 8 bases lay between the germline ends. Germline CDR1 and CDR2: WNHNN and SYGVQD (reference sequence). The CDR3 region is CASSQGNNEQFF. For the CDR3, the DNA is TGCGCCAGCAGCCAGGGGAACAATGAGCAGTTCTTC.

This clonotype was seen only a few times. The V call is TRBV12-3 or TRBV12-4, the J call TRBJ1-5; D is perhaps TRBD1 (6 bases). V was trimmed by 0 bases and J by 4 bases, leaving 16 bases between them. This CDR3 is 17 amino acids long. The CDR3 DNA reads TGTGCCAGCAGTTTAGCGCTAGGGGGTGGAGGTAATCAGCCCCAGCATTTT. Translating it yields CASSLALGGGGNQPQHF.

The gene calls are TRBV4-1 and TRBJ1-2; D is unclear. The CDR3 length is 13 residues. Germline loops: CDR1 MGHRA, CDR2 YSYEKL. Trimming left V 1 base short and J 10 bases short, with 13 bases between. The CDR3: CASSQARPGDYTF. The CDR3, as DNA: TGCGCCAGCAGCCAAGCTCGTCCTGGAGACTACACCTTC.

This clonotype was seen at least ten times. J is TRBJ2-7 and V is TRBV21-1; TRBD1 reflects the table's D call only, with no check against the DNA. TRBV21-1 corresponds to a pseudogene. The CDR3 sequence is 18 residues long. The CDR3 sequence is CASSKRPGLLGLCYEQYF. The DNA for the CDR3 is TGTGCCAGCAGCAAGCGACCGGGGTTGTTAGGGCTCTGTTACGAGCAGTACTTC.

There are many counts of this clonotype. The genes are TRBV20-1 and TRBJ2-7; D unresolved. The length of the CDR3 is 14 residues. Germline V gene lookup returns CDR1 DFQATT and CDR2 SNEGSKA (reference sequence). Trimming removed 0 bases at V and 3 bases at J, with 12 bases between. The CDR3 is CSARDHRVDYEQYF. DNA for the CDR3: TGCAGTGCTAGAGATCATAGGGTTGACTACGAGCAGTACTTC.

This chain connects TRBV7-9 to TRBJ2-3; D is perhaps TRBD2 (5 bases). Germline V gene lookup returns CDR1 SEHNR and CDR2 FQNEAQ (reference sequence). The CDR3 runs to 17 residues. Trimming cost V 5 bases and J 1 base, with 19 bases left between them. The CDR3: CASSDFSERDGTDTQYF. CDR3 nucleotides: TGTGCCAGCAGCGATTTCTCCGAACGGGATGGCACAGATACGCAGTATTTT.

This clonotype was counted a few times. This chain connects TRBV10-3 to TRBJ1-5; the D is unclear. The V gene's germline CDR1 is ENHRY and CDR2 SYGVKD. The V gene lost 5 bases and the J gene lost 0 bases, with 8 bases spanning the gap. This CDR3 is built from 14 residues. The CDR3 loop is CAISPQVSNQPQHF. The CDR3 coding sequence is TGTGCCATCAGTCCTCAGGTTAGCAATCAGCCCCAGCATTTT.

This clonotype was recorded at least ten times. V usage is TRBV29-1 and J usage is TRBJ2-1; D is possibly TRBD1 (5 bases). The CDR3 is 13 residues long. Between the trimmed V and J ends, which lost 4 bases and 0 bases, there was a span of 7 bases. The germline gives CDR1 SQVTM, CDR2 ANQGSEA. DNA for the CDR3: TGCAGCGTTGGACAGAGCTCCTACAATGAGCAGTTCTTC. It translates to CSVGQSSYNEQFF.

This clonotype was observed a few times. This sequence joins TRBV7-6 and TRBJ2-2; no reliable D call. The CDR3 is 17 residues long. CDR1 and CDR2 from the germline V gene are SGHVS and FNYEAQ. Trimming left V 2 bases short and J 8 bases short, with 21 bases between. The CDR3 nucleotides are TGTGCCAGCAGCTTATTGTCGTGGGGTATCGCGGCGGGGGAGCTGTTTTTT. It codes for CASSLLSWGIAAGELFF.

The V gene is TRBV6-5, the J gene TRBJ2-3; weak D call: TRBD2 (5 bases). Trimming removed 2 bases at V and 1 base at J, with 13 bases between. The CDR3 has 16 residues. Germline V gene sequence: CDR1 MNHEY, CDR2 SVGAGI. The CDR3 DNA is TGTGCCAGCAGTTACAGTGCCGGGGTCGGCACAGATACGCAGTATTTT. Translating gives CASSYSAGVGTDTQYF.

This chain uses TRBV6-2 or TRBV6-3 with TRBJ2-7, with D perhaps assigned TRBD1 or TRBD2 (5 bases each). Trimming shortened V by 0 bases and J by 3 bases, and 18 bases separated the two germline ends. Germline CDR1 MNHEY, CDR2 SVGEGT. The CDR3 has 17 amino acids. CDR3 sequence (DNA): TGTGCCAGCAGTTACTCGACTACCCCTGGGGCCGGCTACGAGCAGTACTTC. Translating it yields CASSYSTTPGAGYEQYF.

This chain connects TRBV20-1 to TRBJ2-1, with a weak D call TRBD2 (6 bases). CDR1 DFQATT and CDR2 SNEGSKA come from the germline V gene (reference sequence). The germline V and J ends were trimmed by 0 bases and 4 bases, with 13 bases remaining between them. This CDR3 region has 15 residues. DNA for the CDR3: TGCAGTGCTAGAGATTCTGGGACTGCGTACAATGAGCAGTTCTTC. It translates to CSARDSGTAYNEQFF.

This rearrangement joins TRBV3-1 to TRBJ2-5; D gene unclear. Germline V gene sequence: CDR1 LGHDT, CDR2 YNNKEL (reference sequence). Trimming left V 0 bases short and J 4 bases short, with 6 bases between. There are 13 residues in the CDR3. In DNA, the CDR3 is TGTGCCAGCAGCCAAGATTTAAGAGAGACCCAGTACTTC. This sequence encodes CASSQDLRETQYF.

CDR3 in amino acids: CATDYGTANQPQHF. CDR3 DNA: TGTGCCACCGATTACGGGACAGCTAATCAGCCCCAGCATTTT. This chain uses TRBV28 with TRBJ1-5; 7 bases fit TRBD1. With 10 bases clipped from V and 4 bases from J, the junction kept 10 bases outside the gene matches. Per germline, CDR1 MDHEN and CDR2 SYDVKM. The CDR3 consists of 14 residues.

The CDR3 sequence is CASSQDGNYNSPLHF. The CDR3 DNA sequence: TGTGCCAGCAGCCAAGACGGAAACTATAATTCACCCCTCCACTTT. The chain has TRBV14 and TRBJ1-6; no clear D gene. Germline V gives CDR1 SGHDN, CDR2 FVKESK. The CDR3 length is 15 residues. The ends were cut back, 0 bases at V and 3 bases at J, with 6 bases in the middle.

This clonotype was seen a handful of times. The V and J genes are TRBV5-1 and TRBJ2-6; no definite D call. Germline assignment: CDR1 SGHRS and CDR2 YFSETQ. The CDR3 is made up of 15 amino acids. V gave up 0 bases and J gave up 0 bases, with 4 bases separating them. CDR3 coding DNA: TGCGCCAGCAGCTTGGACGGCTCTGGGGCCAACGTCCTGACTTTC. It encodes CASSLDGSGANVLTF.

This clonotype was picked up many times. This chain connects TRBV7-8 to TRBJ2-1; TRBD2 aligns across 10 bases. Germline CDR1 and CDR2: SGHVS and FQNEAQ. The CDR3 sequence is 15 residues long. Germline trimming cut 6 bases from V and 6 bases from J; bases unmatched to any gene: 8. The CDR3 DNA is TGTGCCAGCAGTACCGGGACTAGCGTTATCAATGAGCAGTTCTTC. Protein: CASSTGTSVINEQFF. Complete variable domain (other parts from reference TRBV7-8 and TRBJ2-1): GAGVSQSPRYKVAKRGQDVALRCDPISGHVSLFWYQQALGQGPEFLTYFQNEAQLDKSGLPSDRFFAERPEGSVSTLKIQRTQQEDSAVYLCASSTGTSVINEQFFGPGTRLTVL.

This clonotype was observed at least ten times. The rearrangement links TRBV6-4 to TRBJ2-1; D is perhaps TRBD1 or TRBD2 (5 bases each). Trimming removed 5 bases from V and 4 bases from J, with 18 bases in between. Per the germline V gene, CDR1 is MRHNA and CDR2 is SNTAGT. This CDR3 comprises 16 residues. Here the CDR3 DNA reads TGTGCCAGCAGTCCGGGACGTCGAAAACCATACAATGAGCAGTTCTTC. Residues: CASSPGRRKPYNEQFF.

The sample holds a few counts of this clonotype. The chain recombines TRBV21-1 with TRBJ1-3; whether TRBD1, the table's D call, matches the DNA was not checked. TRBV21-1 is tagged as a pseudogene. CDR3 length: 14 amino acids. The CDR3 DNA follows: TGTGCCAGCAGCTCCCGAAACTCTGGAAACACCATATATTTT. Translated: CASSSRNSGNTIYF.

This clonotype was observed a handful of times. V is TRBV7-9 and J is TRBJ2-5; 8 bases align to TRBD2. The CDR3 runs to 13 residues. Trimming cost V 5 bases and J 4 bases; bases outside gene matches: 3. Germline CDR1 and CDR2: SEHNR and FQNEAQ (reference sequence). The CDR3: CASSERETETQYF. The DNA for the CDR3 is TGTGCCAGCAGCGAGCGGGAGACAGAGACCCAGTACTTC.

This clonotype was seen repeatedly, ten times or more. The chain has TRBV10-3 and TRBJ2-3, with 11 bases that match TRBD2. In germline, CDR1 is ENHRY, CDR2 SYGVKD. The CDR3 covers 15 residues. Trimming at V came to 7 bases and at J to 5 bases, leaving 8 bases not matched to a gene. The CDR3 coding sequence is TGTGCCATCAATCTTAGCGGGGGGGCCGGAGATACGCAGTATTTT. Protein product: CAINLSGGAGDTQYF.

This clonotype was counted ten times or more. J is TRBJ2-7 and V is TRBV29-1; D perhaps matches TRBD2 (5 bases). Per germline, CDR1 SQVTM and CDR2 ANQGSEA. The CDR3 is 11 residues long. Trimming pared 7 bases from V and 5 bases from J, leaving 12 bases between. The CDR3 coding sequence is TGCAGCGGTCTAGCAGGTAACGAGCAGTACTTC. Its protein product is CSGLAGNEQYF.

This clonotype was counted only a few times. The rearrangement links TRBV7-6 to TRBJ1-6; D is unclear. Trimming took 1 base from V and 6 from J, leaving 10 bases between them. This CDR3 spans 15 amino acids. Looked up from germline, CDR1 is SGHVS and CDR2 is FNYEAQ. As DNA, the CDR3 is TGTGCCAGCAGCTTAGATTGGCGGGCTAATTCACCCCTCCACTTT. It specifies CASSLDWRANSPLHF. The full variable domain, completed using reference TRBV7-6 and TRBJ1-6, is GAGVSQSPRYKVTKRGQDVALRCDPISGHVSLYWYRQALGQGPEFLTYFNYEAQQDKSGLPNDRFSAERPEGSISTLTIQRTEQRDSAMYRCASSLDWRANSPLHFGNGTRLTVT.

There are many counts of this clonotype. The chain employs TRBV4-1 and TRBJ2-5; 10 bases fit TRBD2. The V gene's germline CDR1 is MGHRA and CDR2 YSYEKL. This CDR3 contains 16 residues. Trimming cost V 0 bases and J 5 bases; bases outside gene matches: 6. The CDR3 region has the DNA TGCGCCAGCAGCCAAGAGGAGCTAGCGGGGGATGAGACCCAGTACTTC. It is translated as CASSQEELAGDETQYF.